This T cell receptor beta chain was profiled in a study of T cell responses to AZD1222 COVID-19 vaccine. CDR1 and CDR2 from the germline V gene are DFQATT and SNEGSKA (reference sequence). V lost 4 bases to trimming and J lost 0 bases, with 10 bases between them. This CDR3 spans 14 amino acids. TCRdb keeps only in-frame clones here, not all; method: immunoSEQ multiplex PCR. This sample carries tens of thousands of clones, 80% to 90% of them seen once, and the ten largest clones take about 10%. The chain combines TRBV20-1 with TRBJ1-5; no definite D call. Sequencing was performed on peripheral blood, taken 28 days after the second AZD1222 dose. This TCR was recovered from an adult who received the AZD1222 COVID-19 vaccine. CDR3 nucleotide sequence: TGCAGTGCTACTGACGGTAATAGCAATCAGCCCCAGCATTTT. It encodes CSATDGNSNQPQHF.